The 27 T cell receptor beta chains below come from one sample, sequenced in a study of blood T cell dynamics during melanoma immunotherapy (dated by TCRdb to about 2020). Library construction relied on the immunoSEQ multiplex PCR assay. What TCRdb holds here is the immuneACCESS table cut down to in-frame rearrangements. Part of the clones is not present; checked against another copy, under half of the missing clones reflect an unresolved V gene, and the others are unexplained. Recorded for this sample are 25,000 to 30,000 clones; roughly 88% of them occurred a single time. About a tenth of the sample is in the top ten clones. The meaning of the sample's time point label: week 3, after first cycle of checkpoint inhibitor. This specimen was blood, taken from a patient treated with checkpoint blockade. These receptors all stem from a human donor with melanoma.

V usage is TRBV4-1 and J usage is TRBJ2-1, with 11 positions matching TRBD2. Germline CDR1 MGHRA, CDR2 YSYEKL. The CDR3 is 16 residues long. V gave up 1 base and J gave up 14 bases; unmatched junction bases: 13. As DNA, the CDR3 is TGCGCCAGCAGCCAAGGGGAAGGACTAGCGGGCCCCCGTAAGTTCTTC. This encodes CASSQGEGLAGPRKFF.

The chain carries TRBV4-1 and TRBJ2-1; D unclear. Deletions cut 7 bases from V and 2 bases from J, with 12 bases between. Germline V gene data show CDR1 as MGHRA and CDR2 as YSYEKL. The CDR3 is 14 amino acids. CDR3 amino acids: CASTRATTYNEQFF. CDR3 bases: TGCGCCAGCACCCGGGCTACGACCTACAATGAGCAGTTCTTC.

The chain employs TRBV6-1 and TRBJ1-1, with 8 bases identical to TRBD1. The CDR3 is 14 residues long. The V gene end was trimmed by 7 bases and the J gene end by 0 bases; junction bases not matched to a gene: 4. CDR1 and CDR2 (germline): MNHNS, SASEGT. The CDR3, as DNA: TGTGCCAGCACGGGGGACAGGATGAACACTGAAGCTTTCTTT. Translating it yields CASTGDRMNTEAFF.

This clone has only a few counts. The chain carries TRBV4-2 and TRBJ2-6, with 7 nucleotides matching TRBD1. Germline assignment: CDR1 LGHNA and CDR2 YNFKEQ. The CDR3 has 17 residues. Trimming cost V 0 bases and J 0 bases; bases outside gene matches: 2. The CDR3: CASSQDGTASGANVLTF. The CDR3 DNA reads as TGTGCCAGCAGCCAAGATGGGACAGCCTCTGGGGCCAACGTCCTGACTTTC.

The CDR3 DNA reads TGTGCCAGCAGCTTGGCTAACTACAATGAGCAGTTCTTC. Amino acid sequence: CASSLANYNEQFF. The genes are TRBV5-6 and TRBJ2-1; no clear D gene. Germline V lookup: CDR1 SGHDT, CDR2 YYEEEE. The CDR3 contains 13 residues. With 0 bases removed from V and 3 bases from J, the gap between germline ends came to 4 bases.

The chain is built from TRBV9 and TRBJ2-2; D unresolved. The CDR3 has 15 amino acids. The V and J ends lost 0 bases and 9 bases respectively, with 15 bases between them. Germline-derived CDR1 and CDR2 are SGDLS and YYNGEE. The CDR3 protein is CASSVEVEPSRELFF. DNA for the CDR3: TGTGCCAGCAGCGTAGAAGTTGAACCGTCCCGGGAGCTGTTTTTT.

This clone has a single count. V usage is TRBV7-9 and J usage is TRBJ1-2; tentatively, D is TRBD1 (6 bases). The CDR3 length is 14 residues. The germline V gene encodes CDR1 SEHNR and CDR2 FQNEAQ (reference sequence). V lost 3 bases and J lost 6, with 14 bases in between. CDR3 nucleotide sequence: TGTGCCAGCAGCTTGGCCGTGGGGGGCGATGGCTACACCTTC. Translated, it gives CASSLAVGGDGYTF.

This clone occurred once. The same CDR3 can be traced to other DNA sequences in this sample. The rearrangement uses TRBV5-1 and TRBJ1-4, with D unresolved. The CDR3 consists of 13 residues. Germline CDR1 is SGHRS and CDR2 is YFSETQ. Deletions cut 1 base from V and 3 bases from J, with 4 bases between. In nucleotides, the CDR3 is TGCGCCAGCAGCTTGTCACCTAATGAAAAACTGTTTTTT. As protein: CASSLSPNEKLFF.

The DNA of the CDR3 is TGTGCCAGCCAGGGAGGGCTCTATGGCTACACCTTC. Amino acids: CASQGGLYGYTF. The chain joins TRBV19 to TRBJ1-2, with D tentatively TRBD1 (5 bases). Trimming cost V 9 bases and J 4 bases, with 12 bases left between them. This CDR3 is built from 12 residues. Germline V gene data show CDR1 as LNHDA and CDR2 as SQIVND (reference sequence). The variable domain in full, with the rest retrieved from reference TRBV19 and TRBJ1-2, is DGGITQSPKYLFRKEGQNVTLSCEQNLNHDAMYWYRQDPGQGLRLIYYSQIVNDFQKGDIAEGYSVSREKKESFPLTVTSAQKNPTAFYLCASQGGLYGYTFGSGTRLTVV.

This clone was seen a few times. This sequence joins TRBV28 and TRBJ1-1; D is uncertain. The germline CDR1 and CDR2 sequences are MDHEN and SYDVKM. The CDR3 runs 13 residues. Deletions cut 5 bases from V and 0 bases from J, with 7 bases between. The chain's CDR3 is CASSMEMNTEAFF. For the CDR3, the DNA is TGTGCCAGCAGTATGGAAATGAACACTGAAGCTTTCTTT. Based on the CDR3 plus reference TRBV28 and TRBJ1-1, the full variable domain is DVKVTQSSRYLVKRTGEKVFLECVQDMDHENMFWYRQDPGLGLRLIYFSYDVKMKEKGDIPEGYSVSREKKERFSLILESASTNQTSMYLCASSMEMNTEAFFGQGTRLTVV.

This clone showed up just a few times. The chain couples TRBV5-6 to TRBJ1-3; D is possibly TRBD1 (6 bases). Trimming cost V 0 bases and J 4 bases, with 8 bases left between them. The CDR3 is 14 amino acids. CDR1 is SGHDT, CDR2 YYEEEE, per germline. The CDR3: CASSLATGGNTIYF. The DNA of the CDR3 is TGTGCCAGCAGCTTGGCCACAGGGGGAAACACCATATATTTT.

The J gene is TRBJ2-4, the V gene TRBV7-6, with TRBD1 matching over 9 bases. The CDR3 sequence is 15 residues long. Germline V CDR1 and CDR2: SGHVS, FNYEAQ. V was clipped by 5 bases and J by 2 bases; unmatched bases: 4. In nucleotides, the CDR3 is TGTGCCAGCAGCCCGGGGACAGGGTCCAAAAACATTCAGTACTTC. Amino acid sequence: CASSPGTGSKNIQYF.

The chain links TRBV5-1 to TRBJ2-3; no clear D. The germline gives CDR1 SGHRS, CDR2 YFSETQ. This CDR3 is 14 amino acids long. V gave up 0 bases and J gave up 3 bases, with 8 bases separating them. The CDR3 loop reads CASSLAAETDTQYF. CDR3 DNA sequence: TGCGCCAGCAGCTTGGCGGCAGAAACAGATACGCAGTATTTT.

The V and J genes are TRBV6-1 and TRBJ1-5; D gene unclear. Germline-derived CDR1 and CDR2 are MNHNS and SASEGT. The V end lost 3 bases, the J end lost 4 bases, and 7 bases lay between the germline ends. The CDR3 spans 13 residues. The CDR3 DNA reads as TGTGCCAGCAGTGATACCGGGAATCAGCCCCAGCATTTT. Amino acid sequence: CASSDTGNQPQHF.

The chain is built from TRBV10-3 and TRBJ1-6; D is perhaps TRBD1 (6 bases). Germline assignment: CDR1 ENHRY and CDR2 SYGVKD. This CDR3 region has 15 residues. V was cut by 3 bases and J by 11 bases, with 17 bases left in between. The CDR3 loop is CAISDPGHPQPPLHF. The CDR3 DNA reads as TGTGCCATCAGTGACCCGGGACACCCGCAGCCACCCCTCCACTTT.

This chain links TRBV19 with TRBJ2-1; 11 bases fit TRBD2. V lost 3 bases to trimming and J lost 9 bases; unmatched junction nucleotides: 13. This CDR3 comprises 17 residues. Germline loops: CDR1 LNHDA, CDR2 SQIVND (reference sequence). The CDR3 reads CASSIHLTSGRRSEQFF. In nucleotides, the CDR3 is TGTGCCAGTAGTATTCACCTAACTAGCGGGAGACGGAGTGAGCAGTTCTTC.

This clone was seen a single time. The V gene is TRBV5-1, the J gene TRBJ2-5; 7 positions match TRBD1. V gave up 3 bases and J gave up 2 bases; unmatched junction bases: 7. The germline V gene has CDR1 SGHRS and CDR2 YFSETQ. The CDR3 covers 15 residues. The CDR3 nucleotides are TGCGCCAGCAGCTCGAGGGGACAGTCTCAAGAGACCCAGTACTTC. It translates to CASSSRGQSQETQYF.

The rearrangement joins TRBV5-1 to TRBJ2-7; TRBD1 aligns across 8 bases. The V and J ends lost 4 bases and 0 bases, in that order; junction bases with no gene match: 12. The CDR3 spans 17 residues. Germline V gene sequence: CDR1 SGHRS, CDR2 YFSETQ. CDR3 sequence (DNA): TGCGCCAGCAGCCTCGGGCCGGGACAGGTGAGCTCCTACGAGCAGTACTTC. This codes for CASSLGPGQVSSYEQYF.

The rearrangement links TRBV5-6 to TRBJ2-7; D might be TRBD1 (5 bases). The length of the CDR3 is 12 residues. The germline V gene encodes CDR1 SGHDT and CDR2 YYEEEE. V gave up 0 bases and J gave up 7 bases, with 8 bases separating them. CDR3 in DNA: TGTGCCAGCAGCTTGGAGGGGTGGGAGCAGTACTTC. Its protein is CASSLEGWEQYF.

V usage is TRBV19 and J usage is TRBJ1-2, with 9 nucleotides matching TRBD1. V shed 6 bases, J shed 0 bases, and the junction held 2 bases outside the gene matches. This CDR3 region has 14 residues. CDR1 and CDR2 (germline): LNHDA, SQIVND (reference sequence). The DNA for the CDR3 is TGTGCCAGTAGACGGACAGGGGCTAACTATGGCTACACCTTC. This codes for CASRRTGANYGYTF.

The rearrangement joins TRBV29-1 to TRBJ1-5; TRBD1 aligns across 7 bases. The CDR3 length is 14 residues. Looked up from germline, CDR1 is SQVTM and CDR2 is ANQGSEA. The V segment lost 6 bases and the J segment 0 bases; nucleotides outside the gene matches: 5. CDR3 sequence reads: CSVVTGTSNQPQHF. Written as DNA, the CDR3 is TGCAGCGTCGTGACAGGGACTAGCAATCAGCCCCAGCATTTT. Drawing the rest from reference TRBV29-1 and TRBJ1-5, the complete variable domain is SAVISQKPSRDICQRGTSLTIQCQVDSQVTMMFWYRQQPGQSLTLIATANQGSEATYESGFVIDKFPISRPNLTFSTLTVSNMSPEDSSIYLCSVVTGTSNQPQHFGDGTRLSIL.

This chain joins TRBV25-1 and TRBJ2-5; a possible D gene is TRBD1 (5 bases). The CDR3 runs 13 residues. Germline values: CDR1 MGHDK, CDR2 SYGVNS. Trimming removed 3 bases from V and 5 bases from J, with 10 bases in between. This chain's CDR3 is CASSEGRAETQYF. The CDR3 DNA follows: TGTGCCAGCAGTGAGGGCAGGGCTGAGACCCAGTACTTC.

The V and J genes are TRBV5-4 and TRBJ2-7; a weak D match, TRBD2 (6 bases). CDR3 size: 14 residues. Germline V gene data show CDR1 as SGHNT and CDR2 as YYREEE (reference sequence). V lost 5 bases and J 1 base, leaving 13 bases between the germline ends. CDR3 in DNA: TGTGCCAGCAGTCCCACTAGCAGTTCCTACGAGCAGTACTTC. This sequence encodes CASSPTSSSYEQYF.

The rearrangement uses TRBV4-1 and TRBJ2-2; D unclear. With 2 bases removed from V and 5 bases from J, the gap between germline ends came to 12 bases. The V gene's germline CDR1 is MGHRA and CDR2 YSYEKL. CDR3 size: 15 residues. Here the CDR3 reads CASSQNIDGTGELFF. The CDR3 region has the DNA TGCGCCAGCAGCCAAAACATCGACGGGACCGGGGAGCTGTTTTTT.

The CDR3 is CASSQTSGGPDTQYF. CDR3 coding DNA: TGTGCCAGCAGCCAGACTAGCGGGGGGCCGGATACGCAGTATTTT. J is TRBJ2-3 and V is TRBV4-2; 13 bases line up with TRBD2. The CDR3 consists of 15 residues. J was trimmed by 6 bases and V by 3 bases; bases with no gene match: 3. Germline-derived CDR1 and CDR2 are LGHNA and YNFKEQ.

The chain links TRBV5-4 to TRBJ1-1; the match to TRBD1 covers 8 bases. V lost 4 bases, J lost 5 bases, and 7 bases stayed unmatched. The CDR3 length is 14 residues. Germline V CDR1 and CDR2: SGHNT, YYREEE (reference sequence). The CDR3 reads CASSADRVITEAFF. CDR3 DNA: TGTGCCAGCAGCGCGGACAGGGTAATTACTGAAGCTTTCTTT.

V gene TRBV5-1 combines with J gene TRBJ2-1; 11 bases map to TRBD2. This CDR3 contains 16 residues. Germline CDR1 and CDR2: SGHRS and YFSETQ. With V trimmed by 2 bases and J by 4 bases, 5 bases remained unmatched. Written as DNA, the CDR3 is TGCGCCAGCAGCTTCACCGGGACTAGCGGATACAATGAGCAGTTCTTC. It specifies CASSFTGTSGYNEQFF.